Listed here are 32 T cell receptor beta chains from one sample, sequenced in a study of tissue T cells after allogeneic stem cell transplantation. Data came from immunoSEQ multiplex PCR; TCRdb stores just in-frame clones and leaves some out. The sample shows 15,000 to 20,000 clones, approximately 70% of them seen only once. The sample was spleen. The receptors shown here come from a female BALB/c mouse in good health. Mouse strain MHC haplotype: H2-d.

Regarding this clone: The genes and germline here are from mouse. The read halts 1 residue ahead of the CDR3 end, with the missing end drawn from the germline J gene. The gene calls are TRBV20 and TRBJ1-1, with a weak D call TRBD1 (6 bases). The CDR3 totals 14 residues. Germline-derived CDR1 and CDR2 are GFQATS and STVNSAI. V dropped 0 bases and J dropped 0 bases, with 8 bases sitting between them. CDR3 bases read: TGTGGTGCTAGGGAGGGGACAACAAACACAGAAGTCTTC. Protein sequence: CGAREGTTNTEVF. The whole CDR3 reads CGAREGTTNTEVFF.

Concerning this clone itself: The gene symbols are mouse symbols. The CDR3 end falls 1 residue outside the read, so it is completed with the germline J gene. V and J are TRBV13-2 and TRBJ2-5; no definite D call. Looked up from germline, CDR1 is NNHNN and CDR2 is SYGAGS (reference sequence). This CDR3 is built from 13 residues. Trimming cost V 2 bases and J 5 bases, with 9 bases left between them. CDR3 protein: CASGEREADTQYF. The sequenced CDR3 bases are TGTGCCAGCGGTGAAAGGGAAGCAGACACCCAGTAC.

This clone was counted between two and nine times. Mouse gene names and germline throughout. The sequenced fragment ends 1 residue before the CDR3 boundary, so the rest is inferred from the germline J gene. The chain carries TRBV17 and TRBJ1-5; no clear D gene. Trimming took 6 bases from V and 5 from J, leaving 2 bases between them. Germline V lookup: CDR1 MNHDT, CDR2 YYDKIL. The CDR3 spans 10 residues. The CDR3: CASSYQAPLF. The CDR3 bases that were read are TGTGCTAGCAGCTACCAGGCTCCGCTT. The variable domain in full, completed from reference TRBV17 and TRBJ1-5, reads DTTVKQNPRYKLARVGKPVNLICSQTMNHDTMYWYQKKPNQAPKLLLFYYDKILNREADTFEKFQSSRPNNSFCSLYIGSAGLEYSAMYLCASSYQAPLFGEGTRLSVL.

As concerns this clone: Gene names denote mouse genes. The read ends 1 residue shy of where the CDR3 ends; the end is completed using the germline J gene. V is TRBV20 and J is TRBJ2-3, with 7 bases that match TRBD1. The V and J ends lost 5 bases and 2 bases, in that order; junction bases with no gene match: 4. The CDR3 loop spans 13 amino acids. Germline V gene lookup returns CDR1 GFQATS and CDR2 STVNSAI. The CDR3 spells CGALGQNAETLYF. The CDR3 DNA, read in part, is TGTGGTGCTTTGGGACAGAATGCAGAAACGCTGTAT.

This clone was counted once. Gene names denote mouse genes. The CDR3 bases that were read are TGTGCCAGCGGCTGGGGGGGCGACGACACCCAGTAC. This gives the protein CASGWGGDDTQY. The whole CDR3 sequence reads CASGWGGDDTQYF. The genes are TRBV4 and TRBJ2-5; 10 bases agree with TRBD2. The CDR3 end lies 1 residue beyond the end of the read and is filled in from the germline J gene. CDR3 size: 13 residues. Losses at the gene ends were 8 bases for V and 6 bases for J; bases not matched to a gene: 5. Germline values: CDR1 LGHDT, CDR2 YNNKQL (reference sequence).

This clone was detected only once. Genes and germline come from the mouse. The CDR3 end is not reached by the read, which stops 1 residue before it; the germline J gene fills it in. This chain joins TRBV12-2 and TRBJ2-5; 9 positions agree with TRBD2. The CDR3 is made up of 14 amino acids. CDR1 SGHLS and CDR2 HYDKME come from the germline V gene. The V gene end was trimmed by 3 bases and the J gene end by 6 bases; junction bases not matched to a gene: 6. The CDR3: CASSWDWVNDTQYF. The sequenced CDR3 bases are TGTGCCAGCTCTTGGGACTGGGTAAACGACACCCAGTAC.

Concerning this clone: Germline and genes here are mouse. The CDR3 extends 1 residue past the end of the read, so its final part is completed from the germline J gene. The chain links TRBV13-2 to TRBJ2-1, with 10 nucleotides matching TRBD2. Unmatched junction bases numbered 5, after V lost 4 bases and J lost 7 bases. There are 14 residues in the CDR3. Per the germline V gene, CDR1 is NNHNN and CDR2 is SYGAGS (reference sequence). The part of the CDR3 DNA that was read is TGTGCCAGCGGTCCTGGGGGGGCGCGGGCTGAGCAGTTC. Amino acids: CASGPGGARAEQF. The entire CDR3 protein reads CASGPGGARAEQFF.

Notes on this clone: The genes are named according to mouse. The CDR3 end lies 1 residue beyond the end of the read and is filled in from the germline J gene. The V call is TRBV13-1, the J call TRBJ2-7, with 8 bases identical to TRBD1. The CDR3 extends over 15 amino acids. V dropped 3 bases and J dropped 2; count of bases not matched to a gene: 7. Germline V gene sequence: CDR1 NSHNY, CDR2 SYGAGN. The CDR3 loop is CASSGDRGGPYEQYF. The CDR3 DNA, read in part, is TGTGCCAGCAGTGGAGACAGGGGAGGACCCTATGAACAGTAC.

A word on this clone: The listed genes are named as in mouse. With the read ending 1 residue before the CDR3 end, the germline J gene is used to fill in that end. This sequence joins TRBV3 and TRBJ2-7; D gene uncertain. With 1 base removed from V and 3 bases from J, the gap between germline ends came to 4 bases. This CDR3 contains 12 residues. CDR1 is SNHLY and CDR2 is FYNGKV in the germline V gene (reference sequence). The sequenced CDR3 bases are TGTGCCAGCAGCTTAGGCAACTATGAACAGTAC. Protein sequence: CASSLGNYEQY. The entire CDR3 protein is CASSLGNYEQYF.

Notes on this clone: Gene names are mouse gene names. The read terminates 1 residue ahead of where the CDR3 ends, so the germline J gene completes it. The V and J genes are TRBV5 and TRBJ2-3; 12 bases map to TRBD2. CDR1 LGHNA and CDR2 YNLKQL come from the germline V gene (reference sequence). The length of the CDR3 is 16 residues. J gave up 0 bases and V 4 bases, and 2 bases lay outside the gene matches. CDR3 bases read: TGTGCCAGCAGCCTCGGGACTGGGGGGAGTGCAGAAACGCTGTAT. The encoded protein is CASSLGTGGSAETLY. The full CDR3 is CASSLGTGGSAETLYF.

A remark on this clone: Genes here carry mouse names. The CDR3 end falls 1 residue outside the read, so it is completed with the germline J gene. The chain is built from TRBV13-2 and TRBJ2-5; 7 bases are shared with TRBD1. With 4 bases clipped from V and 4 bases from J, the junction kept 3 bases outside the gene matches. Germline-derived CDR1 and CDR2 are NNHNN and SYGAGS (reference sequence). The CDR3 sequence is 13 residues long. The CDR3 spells CASGPGQKDTQYF. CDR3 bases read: TGTGCCAGCGGTCCGGGACAGAAAGACACCCAGTAC.

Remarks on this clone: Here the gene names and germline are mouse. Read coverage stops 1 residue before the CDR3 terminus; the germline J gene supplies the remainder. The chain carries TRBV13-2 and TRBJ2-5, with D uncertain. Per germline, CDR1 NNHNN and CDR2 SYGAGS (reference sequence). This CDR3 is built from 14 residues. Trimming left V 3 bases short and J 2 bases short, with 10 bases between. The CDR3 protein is CASGGRAFQDTQYF. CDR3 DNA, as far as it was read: TGTGCCAGCGGTGGTCGGGCGTTCCAAGACACCCAGTAC.

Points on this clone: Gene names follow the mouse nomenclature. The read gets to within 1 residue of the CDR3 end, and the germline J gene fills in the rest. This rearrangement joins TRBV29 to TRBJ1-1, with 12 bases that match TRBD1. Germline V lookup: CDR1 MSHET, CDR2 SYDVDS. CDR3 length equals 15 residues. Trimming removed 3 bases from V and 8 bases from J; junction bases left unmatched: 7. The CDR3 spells CASSFSGTGGTEVFF. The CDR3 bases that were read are TGTGCTAGCAGTTTCTCCGGGACAGGGGGCACGGAAGTCTTC. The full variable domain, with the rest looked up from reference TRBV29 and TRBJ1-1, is DMKVTQMPRYLIKRMGENVLLECGQDMSHETMYWYRQDPGLGLQLIYISYDVDSNSEGDIPKGYRVSRKKREHFSLILDSAKTNQTSVYFCASSFSGTGGTEVFFGKGTRLTVV.

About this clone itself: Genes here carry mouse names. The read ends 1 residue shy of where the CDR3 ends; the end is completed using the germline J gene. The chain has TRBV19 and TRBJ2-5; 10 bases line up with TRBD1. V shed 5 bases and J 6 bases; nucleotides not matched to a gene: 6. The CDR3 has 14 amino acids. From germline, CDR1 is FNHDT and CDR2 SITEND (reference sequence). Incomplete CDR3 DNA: TGTGCCAGCAGCCCCGGGACAGGGGAGGACACCCAGTAC. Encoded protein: CASSPGTGEDTQY. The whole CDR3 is CASSPGTGEDTQYF.

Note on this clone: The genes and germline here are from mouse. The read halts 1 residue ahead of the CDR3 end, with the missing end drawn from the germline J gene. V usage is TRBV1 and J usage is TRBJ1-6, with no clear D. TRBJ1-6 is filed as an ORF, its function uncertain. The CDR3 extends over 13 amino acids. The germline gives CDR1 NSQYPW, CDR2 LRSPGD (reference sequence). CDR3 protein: CSEGTSYNSPLYF. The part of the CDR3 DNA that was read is TGCAGTGAAGGCACTTCCTATAATTCGCCCCTCTAC.

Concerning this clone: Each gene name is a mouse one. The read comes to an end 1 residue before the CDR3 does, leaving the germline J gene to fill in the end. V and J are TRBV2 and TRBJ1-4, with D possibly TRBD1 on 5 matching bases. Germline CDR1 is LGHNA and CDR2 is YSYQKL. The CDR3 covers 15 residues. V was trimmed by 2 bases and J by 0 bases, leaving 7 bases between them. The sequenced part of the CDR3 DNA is TGTGCCAGCAGCCAACGGACAATTTCCAACGAAAGATTATTT. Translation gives CASSQRTISNERLF. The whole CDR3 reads CASSQRTISNERLFF.

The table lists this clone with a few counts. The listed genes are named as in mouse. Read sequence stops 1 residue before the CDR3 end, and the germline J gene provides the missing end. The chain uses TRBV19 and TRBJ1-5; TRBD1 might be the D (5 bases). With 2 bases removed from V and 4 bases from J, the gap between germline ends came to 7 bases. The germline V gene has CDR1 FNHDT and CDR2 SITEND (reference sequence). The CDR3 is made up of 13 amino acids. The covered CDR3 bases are TGTGCCAGCAGTATGGGGGGAAACCAGGCTCCGCTT. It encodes CASSMGGNQAPL. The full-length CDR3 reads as CASSMGGNQAPLF.

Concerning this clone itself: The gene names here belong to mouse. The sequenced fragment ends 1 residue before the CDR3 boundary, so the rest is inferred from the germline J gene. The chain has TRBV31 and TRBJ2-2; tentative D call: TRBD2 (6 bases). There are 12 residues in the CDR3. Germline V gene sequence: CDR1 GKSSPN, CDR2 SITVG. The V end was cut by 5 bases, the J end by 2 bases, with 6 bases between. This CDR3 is CAWDWNTGQLYF. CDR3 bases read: TGTGCCTGGGACTGGAACACCGGGCAGCTCTAC.

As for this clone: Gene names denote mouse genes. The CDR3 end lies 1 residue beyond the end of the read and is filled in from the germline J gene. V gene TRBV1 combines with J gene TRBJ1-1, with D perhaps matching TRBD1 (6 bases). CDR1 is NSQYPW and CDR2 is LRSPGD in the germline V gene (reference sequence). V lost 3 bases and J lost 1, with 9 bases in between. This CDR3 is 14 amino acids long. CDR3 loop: CTCSAGTRNTEVFF. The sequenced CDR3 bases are TGCACCTGCAGTGCCGGGACAAGAAACACAGAAGTCTTC.

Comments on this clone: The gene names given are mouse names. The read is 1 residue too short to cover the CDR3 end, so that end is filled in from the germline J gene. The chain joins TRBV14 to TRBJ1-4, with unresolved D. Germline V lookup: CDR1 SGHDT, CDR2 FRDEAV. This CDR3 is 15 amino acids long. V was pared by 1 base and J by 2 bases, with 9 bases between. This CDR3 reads CASSFVGNSNERLFF. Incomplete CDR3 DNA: TGTGCCAGCAGTTTCGTGGGGAACTCCAACGAAAGATTATTT.

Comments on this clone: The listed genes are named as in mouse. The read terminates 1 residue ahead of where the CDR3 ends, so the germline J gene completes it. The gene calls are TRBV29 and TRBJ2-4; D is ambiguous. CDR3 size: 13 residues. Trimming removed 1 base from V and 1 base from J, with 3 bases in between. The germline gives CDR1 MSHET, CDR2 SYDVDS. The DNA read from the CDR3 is TGTGCTAGCAGTTTATACCGTCAAAACACCTTGTAC. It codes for CASSLYRQNTLY. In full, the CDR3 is CASSLYRQNTLYF.

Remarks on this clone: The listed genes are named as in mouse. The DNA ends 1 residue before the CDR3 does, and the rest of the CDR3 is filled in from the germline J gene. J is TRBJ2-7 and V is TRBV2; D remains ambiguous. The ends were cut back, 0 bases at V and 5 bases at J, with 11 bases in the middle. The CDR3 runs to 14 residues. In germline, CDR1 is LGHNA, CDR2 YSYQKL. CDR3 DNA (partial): TGTGCCAGCAGCCAAGATGGAGGGTTCGATGAACAGTAC. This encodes CASSQDGGFDEQY. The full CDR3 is CASSQDGGFDEQYF.

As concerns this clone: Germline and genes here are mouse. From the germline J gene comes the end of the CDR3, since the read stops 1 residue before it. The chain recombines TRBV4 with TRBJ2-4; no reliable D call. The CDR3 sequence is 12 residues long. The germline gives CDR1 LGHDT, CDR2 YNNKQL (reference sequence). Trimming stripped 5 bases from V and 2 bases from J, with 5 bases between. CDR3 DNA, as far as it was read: TGTGCCAGCAGCGGGCTTCAAAACACCTTGTAC. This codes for CASSGLQNTLY. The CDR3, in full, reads CASSGLQNTLYF.

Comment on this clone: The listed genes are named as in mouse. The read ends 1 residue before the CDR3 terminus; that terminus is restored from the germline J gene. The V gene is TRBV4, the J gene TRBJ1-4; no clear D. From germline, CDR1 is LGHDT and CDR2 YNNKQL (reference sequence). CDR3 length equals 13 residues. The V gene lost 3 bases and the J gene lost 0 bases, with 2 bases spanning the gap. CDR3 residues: CASSYISNERLFF. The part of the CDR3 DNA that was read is TGTGCCAGCAGCTATATTTCCAACGAAAGATTATTT.

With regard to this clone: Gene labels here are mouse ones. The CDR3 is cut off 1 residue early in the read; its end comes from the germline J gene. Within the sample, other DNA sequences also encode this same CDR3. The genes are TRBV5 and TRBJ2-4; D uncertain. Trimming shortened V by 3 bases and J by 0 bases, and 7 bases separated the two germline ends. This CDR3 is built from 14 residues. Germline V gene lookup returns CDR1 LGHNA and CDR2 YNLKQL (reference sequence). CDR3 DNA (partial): TGTGCCAGCAGCCAGACAACTAGTCAAAACACCTTGTAC. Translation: CASSQTTSQNTLY. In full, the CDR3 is CASSQTTSQNTLYF.

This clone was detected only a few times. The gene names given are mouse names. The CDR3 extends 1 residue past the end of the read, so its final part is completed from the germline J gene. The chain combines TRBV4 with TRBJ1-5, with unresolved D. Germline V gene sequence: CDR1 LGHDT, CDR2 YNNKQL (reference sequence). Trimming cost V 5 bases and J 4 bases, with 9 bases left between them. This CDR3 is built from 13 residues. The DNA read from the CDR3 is TGTGCCAGCAGCCCCCGACAAAACCAGGCTCCGCTT. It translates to CASSPRQNQAPL. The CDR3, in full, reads CASSPRQNQAPLF.

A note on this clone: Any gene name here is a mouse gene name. Here the CDR3 reads CGARDWGVYEQYF. CDR3 bases read: TGTGGTGCTCGTGACTGGGGGGTCTATGAACAGTAC. The V call is TRBV20, the J call TRBJ2-7; 10 bases match TRBD2. Read data end 1 residue before the CDR3 end; the end is taken from the germline J gene. The germline V gene encodes CDR1 GFQATS and CDR2 STVNSAI. The CDR3 loop spans 13 amino acids. V lost 5 bases, J lost 3 bases, and 4 bases stayed unmatched.

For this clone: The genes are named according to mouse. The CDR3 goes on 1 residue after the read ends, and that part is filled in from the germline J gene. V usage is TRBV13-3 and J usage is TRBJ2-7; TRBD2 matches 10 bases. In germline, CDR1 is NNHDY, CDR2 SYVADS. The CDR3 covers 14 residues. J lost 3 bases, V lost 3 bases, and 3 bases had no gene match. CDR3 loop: CASSGLGGRYEQYF. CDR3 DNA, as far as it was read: TGTGCCAGCAGTGGGCTGGGGGGGCGCTATGAACAGTAC.

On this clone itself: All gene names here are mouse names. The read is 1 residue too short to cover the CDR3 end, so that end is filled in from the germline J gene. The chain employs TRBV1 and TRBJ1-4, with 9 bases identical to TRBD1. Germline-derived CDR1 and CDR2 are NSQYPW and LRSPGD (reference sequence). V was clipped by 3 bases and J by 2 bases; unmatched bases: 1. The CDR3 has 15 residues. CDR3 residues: CTCSAGQGSNERLFF. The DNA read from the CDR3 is TGCACCTGCAGTGCGGGACAGGGCTCCAACGAAAGATTATTT.

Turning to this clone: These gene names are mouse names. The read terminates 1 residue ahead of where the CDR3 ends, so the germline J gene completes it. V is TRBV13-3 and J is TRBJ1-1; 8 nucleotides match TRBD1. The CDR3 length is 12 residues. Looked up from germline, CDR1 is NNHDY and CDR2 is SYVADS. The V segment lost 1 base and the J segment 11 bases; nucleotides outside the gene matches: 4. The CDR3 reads CASSDIRGRVFF. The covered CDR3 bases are TGTGCCAGCAGTGATATCAGGGGGCGTGTCTTC.

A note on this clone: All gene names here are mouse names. The CDR3 loop reads CASGRDSSYEQYF. The CDR3 DNA, read in part, is TGTGCCAGCGGTCGGGACAGCTCCTATGAACAGTAC. The rearrangement uses TRBV13-2 and TRBJ2-7; 7 nucleotides line up with TRBD1. The read ends 1 residue early relative to the CDR3; the germline J gene fills the gap. CDR1 and CDR2 (germline): NNHNN, SYGAGS (reference sequence). The CDR3 consists of 13 residues. J gave up 0 bases and V 4 bases, and 1 base lay outside the gene matches.

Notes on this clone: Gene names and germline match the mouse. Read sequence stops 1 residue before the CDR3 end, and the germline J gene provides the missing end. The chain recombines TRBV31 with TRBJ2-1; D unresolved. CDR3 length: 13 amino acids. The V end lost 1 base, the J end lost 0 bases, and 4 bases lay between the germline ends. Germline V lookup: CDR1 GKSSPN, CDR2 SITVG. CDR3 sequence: CAWSRGNYAEQFF. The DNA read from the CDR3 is TGTGCCTGGAGTCGGGGTAACTATGCTGAGCAGTTC.